The 30 T cell receptor beta chains below all came from one sample that was sequenced in a study of T cell changes during pregnancy in multiple sclerosis. The protocol was immunoSEQ multiplex PCR, while the TCRdb copy is restricted to in-frame clones and leaves out a portion. The table has 74,000 or so clones, around nine tenths seen once; the top ten hold roughly 0.21%. The source material was CD4+ T cells from peripheral blood mononuclear cells, sampled before pregnancy. Receptor source: a female donor with multiple sclerosis, enrolled in a pregnancy study.

V usage is TRBV4-1 and J usage is TRBJ2-1; D ambiguous. The CDR3 is 17 residues long. Trimming pared 0 bases from V and 4 bases from J, leaving 16 bases between. CDR1 is MGHRA and CDR2 is YSYEKL in the germline V gene. CDR3 sequence: CASSQEASHRSYNEQFF. In DNA, the CDR3 is TGCGCCAGCAGCCAAGAAGCCAGTCATCGGAGTTACAATGAGCAGTTCTTC.

The chain joins TRBV18 to TRBJ2-2; maybe TRBD2 (6 bases). CDR1 is KGHSH and CDR2 is LQKENI in the germline V gene. The CDR3 has 15 residues. The V and J ends lost 3 bases and 1 base respectively, with 9 bases between them. DNA of the CDR3: TGTGCCAGCTCACCTTATAGCGGGAACACCGGGGAGCTGTTTTTT. It yields the protein CASSPYSGNTGELFF. Together with reference TRBV18 and TRBJ2-2, the CDR3 gives the full variable domain: NAGVMQNPRHLVRRRGQEARLRCSPMKGHSHVYWYRQLPEEGLKFMVYLQKENIIDESGMPKERFSAEFPKEGPSILRIQQVVRGDSAAYFCASSPYSGNTGELFFGEGSRLTVL.

The V call is TRBV5-4, the J call TRBJ2-5; the D is unclear. The CDR3 is 15 amino acids. Per the germline V gene, CDR1 is SGHNT and CDR2 is YYREEE (reference sequence). V gave up 0 bases and J gave up 4 bases, with 13 bases separating them. The CDR3 spells CASSLDSYLRETQYF. In DNA, the CDR3 is TGTGCCAGCAGCTTGGACTCCTACTTGAGAGAGACCCAGTACTTC. The full variable domain, completed using reference TRBV5-4 and TRBJ2-5, is ETGVTQSPTHLIKTRGQQVTLRCSSQSGHNTVSWYQQALGQGPQFIFQYYREEENGRGNFPPRFSGLQFPNYSSELNVNALELDDSALYLCASSLDSYLRETQYFGPGTRLLVL.

V and J are TRBV28 and TRBJ2-5; TRBD1 matches 9 bases. The CDR3 covers 16 residues. The ends lost 6 bases at V and 1 base at J; junction bases unmatched: 9. Germline V CDR1 and CDR2: MDHEN, SYDVKM. The DNA of the CDR3 is TGTGCCAGCAGCCAAACCGGGACAGGGCCCCAAGAGACCCAGTACTTC. Translated, it gives CASSQTGTGPQETQYF.

This chain joins TRBV30 and TRBJ2-5; the match to TRBD1 covers 10 bases. Germline CDR1 reads GTSNPN; CDR2 reads SVGIG (reference sequence). V was pared by 1 base and J by 4 bases, with 0 bases of the junction left unmatched. This CDR3 is built from 13 residues. The CDR3 sequence is CAWSGDRGETQYF. CDR3 in DNA: TGTGCCTGGAGTGGGGACAGGGGAGAGACCCAGTACTTC.

V is TRBV10-1 and J is TRBJ2-1; D might be TRBD2 (5 bases). V was cut by 4 bases and J by 15 bases, with 16 bases left in between. This CDR3 has 12 amino acids. CDR1 is WNHNN, CDR2 SYGVQD, per germline (reference sequence). CDR3 region: CASSGGEGPPFF. For the CDR3, the DNA is TGCGCCAGCAGTGGTGGCGAGGGCCCGCCGTTCTTC.

This clone was detected once. The chain uses TRBV5-1 and TRBJ1-1; 8 bases fit TRBD1. From germline, CDR1 is SGHRS and CDR2 YFSETQ. V shed 0 bases and J 0 bases; nucleotides not matched to a gene: 1. This CDR3 is built from 15 residues. CDR3 loop: CASSLDRGMNTEAFF. The DNA of the CDR3 is TGCGCCAGCAGCTTGGACAGGGGGATGAACACTGAAGCTTTCTTT.

This clone was recorded only once. The rearrangement links TRBV19 to TRBJ1-1; D gene uncertain. This CDR3 has 21 amino acids. Germline assignment: CDR1 LNHDA and CDR2 SQIVND (reference sequence). Trimming took off 7 bases at V and 2 bases at J, with 35 bases between the two ends. The CDR3 DNA reads TGTGCCAGTATCGTAAGAGACCCCACCCCAACCGGTCACCGACAAAACACTGAAGCTTTCTTT. As protein: CASIVRDPTPTGHRQNTEAFF.

This chain uses TRBV11-2 with TRBJ2-7; D unresolved. CDR3 length: 16 residues. CDR1 and CDR2 from the germline V gene are SGHAT and FQNNGV. V was shortened by 3 bases and J by 2 bases, with 17 bases between the two germline ends. DNA of the CDR3: TGTGCCAGCAGCTTCAGCTATTCCAGGCGCCCCTACGAGCAGTACTTC. This codes for CASSFSYSRRPYEQYF.

V is TRBV2 and J is TRBJ2-6; TRBD1 matches at 7 bases. From germline, CDR1 is SNHLY and CDR2 FYNNEI. The trim removed 6 bases at V and 3 bases at J, leaving 5 bases unmatched. The CDR3 has 15 residues. The CDR3 nucleotides are TGTGCCAGCAGCCCACAGGGGATTGGGGCCAACGTCCTGACTTTC. As protein: CASSPQGIGANVLTF.

Note on this clone: One end of the junction does not line up with germline, which may come from a read error. The rearrangement links TRBV19 to TRBJ1-5, with D perhaps TRBD1 (5 bases). This CDR3 spans 12 amino acids. Germline lookup yields CDR1 LNHDA and CDR2 SQIVND (reference sequence). CDR3 region: CASSLADISVDF. The CDR3 DNA is TGTGCCAGTAGTCTTGCGGACATCAGCGTAGATTTT.

The count of this clone is one. This chain uses TRBV6-1 with TRBJ1-6; TRBD1 might be the D (6 bases). The CDR3 contains 15 residues. Between the trimmed V and J ends, which lost 7 bases and 7 bases, there was a span of 17 bases. Germline loops: CDR1 MNHNS, CDR2 SASEGT. CDR3 nucleotide sequence: TGTGCCAGCATCCCTGGATGGGGGCTCAATTCACCCCTCCACTTT. Translating gives CASIPGWGLNSPLHF.

This chain uses TRBV5-4 with TRBJ1-1, with D possibly TRBD1 on 5 matching bases. From germline, CDR1 is SGHNT and CDR2 YYREEE (reference sequence). V was cut by 3 bases and J by 5 bases, with 17 bases left in between. The CDR3 is 15 amino acids. The CDR3 protein is CASSWGLEAGTEAFF. CDR3 bases: TGTGCCAGCAGCTGGGGGTTGGAGGCGGGAACTGAAGCTTTCTTT.

V gene TRBV7-2 combines with J gene TRBJ2-7; 7 bases are shared with TRBD2. The J segment lost 6 bases and the V segment lost 4 bases, leaving 9 bases of the junction unmatched. The germline V gene encodes CDR1 SGHTA and CDR2 FQGNSA. This CDR3 contains 14 residues. This chain's CDR3 is CASSSAGTTREQYF. The CDR3 DNA follows: TGTGCCAGCAGCTCAGCGGGGACTACGCGCGAGCAGTACTTC.

The V and J genes are TRBV28 and TRBJ1-2; D gene uncertain. Between the trimmed V and J ends, which lost 7 bases and 10 bases, there was a span of 22 bases. The V gene's germline CDR1 is MDHEN and CDR2 SYDVKM. The CDR3 is 14 amino acids. The CDR3 spells CASTYNLYKSDYTF. The CDR3 region has the DNA TGTGCCAGCACTTACAATCTTTATAAGTCAGACTACACCTTC.

The CDR3 DNA sequence: TGCAGCGTTGAACCGACAGGGGGTGATACGCAGTATTTT. Amino acids: CSVEPTGGDTQYF. The chain combines TRBV29-1 with TRBJ2-3, with 9 nucleotides matching TRBD1. V shed 2 bases, J shed 6 bases, and the junction held 3 bases outside the gene matches. Germline lookup yields CDR1 SQVTM and CDR2 ANQGSEA. CDR3 length: 13 residues.

V and J are TRBV28 and TRBJ1-5; a possible D gene is TRBD1 (5 bases). V lost 3 bases and J 2 bases, leaving 11 bases between the germline ends. Germline-derived CDR1 and CDR2 are MDHEN and SYDVKM. This CDR3 is built from 15 residues. The CDR3 DNA reads as TGTGCCAGCAGTTTGGAGGGGAGGGGCAATCAGCCCCAGCATTTT. Amino acids: CASSLEGRGNQPQHF.

The gene calls are TRBV10-3 and TRBJ1-1, with 9 nucleotides matching TRBD1. The CDR3 has 16 amino acids. Trimming at V came to 6 bases and at J to 0 bases, leaving 8 bases not matched to a gene. Germline lookup yields CDR1 ENHRY and CDR2 SYGVKD. For the CDR3, the DNA is TGTGCCATCAGAACCGGGACAGGGACTCTGAACACTGAAGCTTTCTTT. Translated, it gives CAIRTGTGTLNTEAFF.

The chain is built from TRBV9 and TRBJ2-2; the match to TRBD1 covers 10 bases. The CDR3 totals 15 residues. The trim removed 4 bases at V and 4 bases at J, leaving 4 bases unmatched. The germline gives CDR1 SGDLS, CDR2 YYNGEE. CDR3: CASSSRTGGTGELFF. The CDR3 DNA follows: TGTGCCAGCAGCTCACGGACAGGGGGCACCGGGGAGCTGTTTTTT.

V and J are TRBV19 and TRBJ1-1, with 8 positions matching TRBD1. V shed 4 bases and J 0 bases; nucleotides not matched to a gene: 7. The CDR3 is made up of 16 amino acids. The germline V gene has CDR1 LNHDA and CDR2 SQIVND (reference sequence). This CDR3 reads CASSRTRQGLNTEAFF. Written as DNA, the CDR3 is TGTGCCAGTAGTAGAACGCGACAGGGGTTGAACACTGAAGCTTTCTTT. The variable domain in full, with the rest retrieved from reference TRBV19 and TRBJ1-1, is DGGITQSPKYLFRKEGQNVTLSCEQNLNHDAMYWYRQDPGQGLRLIYYSQIVNDFQKGDIAEGYSVSREKKESFPLTVTSAQKNPTAFYLCASSRTRQGLNTEAFFGQGTRLTVV.

This clone was seen only once. In DNA, the CDR3 is TGTGCCAGCAGTTCACATGCCGGGACAGGGACTGGAAACACCATATATTTT. Translated, it gives CASSSHAGTGTGNTIYF. The V call is TRBV28, the J call TRBJ1-3; 9 nucleotides match TRBD1. CDR3 size: 17 residues. V trimming: 4 bases; J trimming: 2 bases; junction bases outside the gene matches: 9. Germline assignment: CDR1 MDHEN and CDR2 SYDVKM.

J is TRBJ1-3 and V is TRBV27; D is possibly TRBD1 (5 bases). Looked up from germline, CDR1 is MNHEY and CDR2 is SMNVEV (reference sequence). V was trimmed by 6 bases and J by 0 bases, leaving 12 bases between them. This CDR3 has 15 residues. The chain's CDR3 is CASRQTGSSGNTIYF. CDR3 DNA sequence: TGTGCCAGCAGGCAAACAGGCAGCTCTGGAAACACCATATATTTT.

V gene TRBV5-5 combines with J gene TRBJ1-6; 8 nucleotides match TRBD1. The CDR3 is made up of 15 amino acids. V was pared by 3 bases and J by 11 bases, with 10 bases of the junction left unmatched. The germline V gene has CDR1 SGHKS and CDR2 YYEKEE (reference sequence). The CDR3 spells CASSSSGQGGTPLHF. Here the CDR3 DNA reads TGTGCCAGCAGCTCAAGTGGACAGGGCGGAACACCCCTCCACTTT.

This chain joins TRBV29-1 and TRBJ1-1, with D perhaps matching TRBD1 (6 bases). The CDR3 consists of 11 residues. Trimming took off 7 bases at V and 2 bases at J, with 8 bases between the two ends. Germline V lookup: CDR1 SQVTM, CDR2 ANQGSEA. The CDR3 reads CSGGHNTEAFF. As DNA, the CDR3 is TGCAGCGGGGGGCATAACACTGAAGCTTTCTTT.

The CDR3 loop reads CAWRSQGVPNQPQHF. The CDR3 DNA is TGTGCCTGGAGGAGCCAGGGGGTCCCCAATCAGCCCCAGCATTTT. V and J are TRBV30 and TRBJ1-5; 7 bases are a match to TRBD1. V lost 3 bases, J lost 3 bases, and 8 bases stayed unmatched. This CDR3 has 15 residues. Germline CDR1 is GTSNPN and CDR2 is SVGIG (reference sequence).

The gene calls are TRBV19 and TRBJ1-1; TRBD1 matches 9 bases. This CDR3 contains 18 residues. Looked up from germline, CDR1 is LNHDA and CDR2 is SQIVND (reference sequence). The trim removed 7 bases at V and 0 bases at J, leaving 15 bases unmatched. CDR3 nucleotide sequence: TGTGCCAGTACCCAAAGGGGAAGGACAGGGGTTTTGAACACTGAAGCTTTCTTT. The encoded protein is CASTQRGRTGVLNTEAFF. Complete variable domain (other parts from reference TRBV19 and TRBJ1-1): DGGITQSPKYLFRKEGQNVTLSCEQNLNHDAMYWYRQDPGQGLRLIYYSQIVNDFQKGDIAEGYSVSREKKESFPLTVTSAQKNPTAFYLCASTQRGRTGVLNTEAFFGQGTRLTVV.

Here the CDR3 reads CASSAPTGYTGELFF. The CDR3 coding sequence is TGTGCCAGCAGTGCTCCTACAGGGTACACCGGGGAGCTGTTTTTT. The rearrangement joins TRBV28 to TRBJ2-2; D possibly corresponds to TRBD1 (6 bases). The CDR3 extends over 15 amino acids. V was clipped by 5 bases and J by 3 bases, with 13 bases between them. Germline CDR1 and CDR2: MDHEN and SYDVKM.

The chain joins TRBV19 to TRBJ1-2, with 9 bases aligning to TRBD1. J lost 8 bases, V lost 3 bases, and 7 bases had no gene match. The germline CDR1 and CDR2 sequences are LNHDA and SQIVND (reference sequence). The CDR3 sequence is 14 residues long. The CDR3 sequence is CASSMLTGGGGYTF. The CDR3 bases are TGTGCCAGTAGTATGCTTACAGGGGGCGGCGGCTACACCTTC.

The chain carries TRBV30 and TRBJ1-4, with 9 bases identical to TRBD1. The CDR3 loop spans 12 amino acids. Germline V gene lookup returns CDR1 GTSNPN and CDR2 SVGIG (reference sequence). J gave up 12 bases and V 1 base, and 3 bases lay outside the gene matches. The CDR3 bases are TGTGCCTGGAGTGGGGACAGGGCGGAACTGTTTTTT. Its translation: CAWSGDRAELFF.

The V gene is TRBV5-1, the J gene TRBJ1-3; TRBD1 agrees at 7 bases. CDR1 is SGHRS, CDR2 YFSETQ, per germline. V was clipped by 4 bases and J by 0 bases; unmatched bases: 4. This CDR3 has 15 residues. The chain's CDR3 is CASSRHRGSGNTIYF. CDR3 in DNA: TGCGCCAGCAGCCGGCACAGGGGCTCTGGAAACACCATATATTTT.